This T cell receptor beta chain was identified in a study of T cells after yellow fever vaccination. This clonotype was seen a few times. Its antigen is not known. Study observations and caveats: Of the clonotypes, a small share occurred in both CD4 and CD8 compartments. Peaking on day 5 versus 15, the secondary response was faster but weaker.

Template-switching 5'RACE yielded the TCR cDNA; a universal primer site and UMIs were added in the process. One entry per CDR3 protein results from TCRdb running MiXCR on the 5' RACE reads. The table records some 560,000 distinct CDR3 sequences, less than 20% of them present only once. Trimming removed 6 bases from V and 6 bases from J, with 20 bases in between. CDR1 ENHRY and CDR2 SYGVKD come from the germline V gene. The CDR3 is 15 residues long. J is TRBJ1-1 and V is TRBV10-3; maybe TRBD1 (6 bases). This receptor was identified in a man aged 18 to 29 who received the YFV17D yellow fever vaccine. Sequencing was performed on PBMCs, taken 5 days after the first yellow fever vaccination. CDR3 amino acids: CAIRRARGEGAEAFF. The CDR3 coding sequence is TGTGCCATCAGGAGGGCCAGGGGAGAGGGCGCTGAAGCTTTCTTT.